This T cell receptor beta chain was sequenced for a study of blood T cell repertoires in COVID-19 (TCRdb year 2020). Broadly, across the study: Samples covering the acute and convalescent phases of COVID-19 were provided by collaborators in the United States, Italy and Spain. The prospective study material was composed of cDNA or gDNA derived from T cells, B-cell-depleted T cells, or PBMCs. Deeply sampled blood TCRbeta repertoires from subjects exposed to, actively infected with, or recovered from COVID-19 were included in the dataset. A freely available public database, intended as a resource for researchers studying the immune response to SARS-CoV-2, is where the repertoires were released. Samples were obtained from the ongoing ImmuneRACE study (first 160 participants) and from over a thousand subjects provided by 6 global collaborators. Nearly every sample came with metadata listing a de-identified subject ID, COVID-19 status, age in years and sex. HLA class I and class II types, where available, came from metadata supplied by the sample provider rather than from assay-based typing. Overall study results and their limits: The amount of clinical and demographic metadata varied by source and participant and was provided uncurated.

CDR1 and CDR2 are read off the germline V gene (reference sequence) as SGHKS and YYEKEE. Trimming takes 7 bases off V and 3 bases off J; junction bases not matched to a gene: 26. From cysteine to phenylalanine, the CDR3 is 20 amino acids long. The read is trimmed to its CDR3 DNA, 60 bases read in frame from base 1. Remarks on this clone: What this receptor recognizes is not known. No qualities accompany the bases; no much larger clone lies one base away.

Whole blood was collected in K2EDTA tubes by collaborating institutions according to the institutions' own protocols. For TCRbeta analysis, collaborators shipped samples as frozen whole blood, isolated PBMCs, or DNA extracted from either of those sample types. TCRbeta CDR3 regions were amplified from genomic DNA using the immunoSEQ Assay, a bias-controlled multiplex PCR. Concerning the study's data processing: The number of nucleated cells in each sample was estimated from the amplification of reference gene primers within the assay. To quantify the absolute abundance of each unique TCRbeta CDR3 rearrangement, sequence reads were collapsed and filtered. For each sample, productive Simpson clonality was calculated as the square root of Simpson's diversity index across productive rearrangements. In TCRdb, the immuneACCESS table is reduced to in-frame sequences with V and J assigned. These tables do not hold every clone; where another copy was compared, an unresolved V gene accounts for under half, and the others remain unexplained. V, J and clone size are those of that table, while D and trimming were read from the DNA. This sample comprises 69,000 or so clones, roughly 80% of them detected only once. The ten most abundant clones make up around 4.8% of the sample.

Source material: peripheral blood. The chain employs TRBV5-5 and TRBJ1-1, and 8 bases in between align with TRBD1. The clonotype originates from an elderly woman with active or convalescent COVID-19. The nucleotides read TGTGCCAGCCACTTGGGTCTCTTGAGGACAGGGACCCCGGTACACACTGAAGCTTTCTTT. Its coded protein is CASHLGLLRTGTPVHTEAFF. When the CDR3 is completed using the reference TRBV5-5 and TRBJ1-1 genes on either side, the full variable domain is DAGVTQSPTHLIKTRGQQVTLRCSPISGHKSVSWYQQVLGQGPQFIFQYYEKEERGRGNFPDRFSARQFPNYSSELNVNALLLGDSALYLCASHLGLLRTGTPVHTEAFFGQGTRLTVV.